This T cell receptor (beta chain) is drawn from a study of shared clonotypes between healthy human individuals. It was at deep level that the assay was run. An even split of each subset's genomic DNA across several immunoSEQ plates was performed. Clones were sequenced by immunoSEQ multiplex PCR, and TCRdb holds only the in-frame ones, with some missing. The data hold about 2.1 million clones, with 93% observed a single time. The germline CDR1 and CDR2 sequences are SGHVS and FNYEAQ. CDR3 length: 13 amino acids. With 4 bases removed from V and 0 bases from J, the gap between germline ends came to 7 bases. It was CD45RO-negative cells, positively selected for CCR7, that made up naive CD8 cells, with terminally differentiated effector memory CD45RA+ cells excluded.

The rearrangement joins TRBV7-6 to TRBJ2-7, with D maybe TRBD1 (5 bases). Sequenced material: naive CD8+ T cells from PBMCs. The source of this sequence is a man between 18 and 29 years old in good health. Some clones in this sample may be carry-over from other donors' samples. CDR3 amino acids: CASSWGLSYEQYF. In DNA form, the CDR3 reads TGTGCCAGCAGCTGGGGCCTCTCCTACGAGCAGTACTTC.